The 16 T cell receptor beta chains presented below share a single source sample, sequenced in a study of blood T cell repertoires in COVID-19. The protocol was immunoSEQ multiplex PCR, while the TCRdb copy is restricted to in-frame clones and leaves out a portion. Of roughly 150,000 clones in the sample, 70% to 90% were seen once. Sequencing was performed on peripheral blood. Receptor source: a human donor in a cohort sampled during active COVID-19.

The V gene is TRBV9, the J gene TRBJ2-7; 11 positions agree with TRBD2. In germline, CDR1 is SGDLS, CDR2 YYNGEE. Trimming cost V 3 bases and J 5 bases; bases outside gene matches: 7. The CDR3 length is 15 residues. The CDR3 DNA reads TGTGCCAGCAGCGCCTCTAGCGGGAGGTACAACGAGCAGTACTTC. Amino acid sequence: CASSASSGRYNEQYF. The complete variable domain, with remaining parts taken from reference TRBV9 and TRBJ2-7, reads DSGVTQTPKHLITATGQRVTLRCSPRSGDLSVYWYQQSLDQGLQFLIQYYNGEERAKGNILERFSAQQFPDLHSELNLSSLELGDSALYFCASSASSGRYNEQYFGPGTRLTVT.

This clone was recorded only once. V and J are TRBV30 and TRBJ2-7; TRBD1 is a possible D gene (6 bases). Germline V gives CDR1 GTSNPN, CDR2 SVGIG (reference sequence). V shed 2 bases and J shed 5 bases, with 19 bases lying between them. The length of the CDR3 is 15 residues. Here the CDR3 DNA reads TGTGCCTGGAGTTCTGGGTGGGGGCCCGGGGACGAGCAGTACTTC. This sequence encodes CAWSSGWGPGDEQYF.

CDR3 sequence (DNA): TGTGCTAGTGGTTTGGCCCGAGGGCCCGGGCCGGATGAGCAGTTCTTC. It translates to CASGLARGPGPDEQFF. This chain uses TRBV12-5 with TRBJ2-1; possible D gene TRBD2, 5 bases. The germline V and J ends were trimmed by 1 base and 8 bases, with 18 bases remaining between them. Germline CDR1 and CDR2: LGHNT and FRNRAP. The CDR3 has 16 amino acids.

The chain combines TRBV6-2 or TRBV6-3 with TRBJ1-6; D is possibly TRBD1 (6 bases). This CDR3 spans 14 amino acids. V was shortened by 4 bases and J by 4 bases, with 8 bases between the two germline ends. Germline CDR1 reads MNHEY; CDR2 reads SVGEGT. DNA of the CDR3: TGTGCCAGCAGTTCAACAGGGTATAATTCACCCCTCCACTTT. This codes for CASSSTGYNSPLHF.

V gene TRBV27 combines with J gene TRBJ1-4; D not certain. CDR3 length: 13 amino acids. The V gene lost 0 bases and the J gene lost 12 bases, with 11 bases spanning the gap. Germline values: CDR1 MNHEY, CDR2 SMNVEV (reference sequence). CDR3 loop: CASSLSPVGELFF. The DNA for the CDR3 is TGTGCCAGCAGTTTATCCCCGGTGGGAGAACTGTTTTTT.

The chain recombines TRBV10-1 with TRBJ2-1, with 8 bases fitting TRBD2. Germline V CDR1 and CDR2: WNHNN, SYGVQD (reference sequence). CDR3 length: 14 amino acids. The V gene end was trimmed by 3 bases and the J gene end by 4 bases; junction bases not matched to a gene: 2. The DNA for the CDR3 is TGCGCCAGCAGTGATGGCGGGGGGTACAATGAGCAGTTCTTC. This gives the protein CASSDGGGYNEQFF.

The chain links TRBV7-9 to TRBJ2-7, with 9 bases matching TRBD2. Germline V gene sequence: CDR1 SEHNR, CDR2 FQNEAQ (reference sequence). J gave up 0 bases and V 5 bases, and 5 bases lay outside the gene matches. The CDR3 consists of 15 residues. CDR3 bases: TGTGCCAGCAGCCCGACTAGCGGTACCTCCTACGAGCAGTACTTC. Translating it yields CASSPTSGTSYEQYF. The full variable domain, completed using reference TRBV7-9 and TRBJ2-7, is DTGVSQNPRHKITKRGQNVTFRCDPISEHNRLYWYRQTLGQGPEFLTYFQNEAQLEKSRLLSDRFSAERPKGSFSTLEIQRTEQGDSAMYLCASSPTSGTSYEQYFGPGTRLTVT.

The CDR3, as DNA: TGTGCCAGCAGTCGTACCCAGTTCAACACGGGTTCTAACTACGAGCAGTACTTC. Protein product: CASSRTQFNTGSNYEQYF. This sequence joins TRBV6-2 or TRBV6-3 and TRBJ2-7; D not certain. Germline V CDR1 and CDR2: MNHEY, SVGEGT. The length of the CDR3 is 18 residues. V lost 5 bases and J lost 3, with 26 bases in between.

A few counts support this clone. The chain links TRBV5-4 to TRBJ1-1; 8 nucleotides line up with TRBD1. Unmatched junction bases numbered 9, after V lost 3 bases and J lost 8 bases. The length of the CDR3 is 14 residues. Germline V gives CDR1 SGHNT, CDR2 YYREEE (reference sequence). In DNA, the CDR3 is TGTGCCAGCAGCTCCCCGGGACAGGAGGGAGAAGCTTTCTTT. Its translation is CASSSPGQEGEAFF.

This clone was recorded only once. The rearrangement uses TRBV9 and TRBJ2-5, with 8 nucleotides matching TRBD2. The CDR3 runs to 16 residues. Germline V gene data show CDR1 as SGDLS and CDR2 as YYNGEE. J lost 5 bases, V lost 4 bases, and 13 bases had no gene match. This chain's CDR3 is CASSYFPGLVKETQYF. In DNA form, the CDR3 reads TGTGCCAGCAGCTATTTCCCGGGACTAGTGAAGGAGACCCAGTACTTC.

The rearrangement joins TRBV12-3 or TRBV12-4 to TRBJ2-4; D not certain. Trimming removed 5 bases from V and 1 base from J, with 6 bases in between. This CDR3 region has 13 residues. The CDR3 protein is CASSTQAKNIQYF. The CDR3 DNA is TGTGCCAGCAGTACCCAGGCCAAAAACATTCAGTACTTC.

This chain links TRBV12-3 or TRBV12-4 with TRBJ1-2; a possible D gene is TRBD1 (6 bases). There are 12 residues in the CDR3. V lost 9 bases to trimming and J lost 3 bases, with 11 bases between them. The CDR3 region is CASLGGHYGYTF. DNA for the CDR3: TGTGCCAGTTTAGGGGGTCACTATGGCTACACCTTC.

V is TRBV5-1 and J is TRBJ2-5; 8 bases match TRBD2. The V and J ends lost 5 bases and 1 base, in that order; junction bases with no gene match: 7. The CDR3 runs to 15 residues. The germline V gene encodes CDR1 SGHRS and CDR2 YFSETQ. Here the CDR3 reads CASRTSAGGQETQYF. CDR3 DNA sequence: TGCGCCAGCAGGACGTCGGCGGGAGGCCAAGAGACCCAGTACTTC.

CDR3 in DNA: TGTGCCAGCAGCTCCGCAGGGCGCGGTTATGGCTACACCTTC. The encoded protein is CASSSAGRGYGYTF. The V gene is TRBV11-2, the J gene TRBJ1-2; weak D call: TRBD1 (5 bases). Germline values: CDR1 SGHAT, CDR2 FQNNGV. The length of the CDR3 is 14 residues. With 4 bases removed from V and 5 bases from J, the gap between germline ends came to 14 bases.

The chain couples TRBV7-2 to TRBJ2-7; D gene uncertain. The V gene lost 1 base and the J gene lost 3 bases, with 16 bases spanning the gap. The CDR3 is 16 residues long. Germline loops: CDR1 SGHTA, CDR2 FQGNSA. The CDR3 is CASSLGTQVVVYEQYF. The CDR3 DNA sequence: TGTGCCAGCAGCTTAGGCACCCAGGTGGTCGTCTACGAGCAGTACTTC.

The chain combines TRBV7-3 with TRBJ2-1; D possibly corresponds to TRBD1 (7 bases). The CDR3 has 12 amino acids. Trimming left V 5 bases short and J 15 bases short, with 17 bases between. Germline CDR1 and CDR2: SGHTA and FQGTGA. The chain's CDR3 is CASSPWTGGMFF. As DNA, the CDR3 is TGTGCCAGCAGCCCCTGGACAGGAGGGATGTTCTTC.